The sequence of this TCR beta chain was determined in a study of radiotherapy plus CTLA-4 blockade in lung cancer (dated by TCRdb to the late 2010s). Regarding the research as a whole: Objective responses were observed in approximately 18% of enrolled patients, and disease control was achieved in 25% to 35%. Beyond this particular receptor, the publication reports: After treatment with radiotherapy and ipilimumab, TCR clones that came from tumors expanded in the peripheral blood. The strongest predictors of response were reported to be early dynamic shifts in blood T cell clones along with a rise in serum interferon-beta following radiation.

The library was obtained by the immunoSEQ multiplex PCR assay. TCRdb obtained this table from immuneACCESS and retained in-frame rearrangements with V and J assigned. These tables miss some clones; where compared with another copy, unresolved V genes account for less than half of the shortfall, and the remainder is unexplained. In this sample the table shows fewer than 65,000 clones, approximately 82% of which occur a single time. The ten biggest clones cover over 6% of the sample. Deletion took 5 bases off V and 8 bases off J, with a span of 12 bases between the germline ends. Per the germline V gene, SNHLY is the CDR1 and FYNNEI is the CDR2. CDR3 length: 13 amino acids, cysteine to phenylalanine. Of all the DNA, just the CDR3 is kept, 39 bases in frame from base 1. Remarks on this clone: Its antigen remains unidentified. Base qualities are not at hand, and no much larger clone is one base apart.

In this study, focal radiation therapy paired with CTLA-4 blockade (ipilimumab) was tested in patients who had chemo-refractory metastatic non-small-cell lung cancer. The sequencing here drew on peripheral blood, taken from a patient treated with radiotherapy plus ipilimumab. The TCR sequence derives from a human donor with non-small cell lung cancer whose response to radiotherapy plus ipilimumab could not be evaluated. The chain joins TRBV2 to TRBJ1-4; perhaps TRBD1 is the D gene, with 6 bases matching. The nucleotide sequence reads TGTGCCAGCAGTTACAGGGTCGGCGAAAAACTGTTTTTT. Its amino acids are CASSYRVGEKLFF.